A single sample gave rise to the 10 T cell receptor beta chains below, sequenced in a study of blood T cell repertoires in COVID-19. TCRdb's copy holds only in-frame clones and misses some; the assay was immunoSEQ multiplex PCR. This table holds 75,000 to 90,000 clones, 91% found once. The specimen sequenced was peripheral blood. These receptors originate from a woman aged 45-65 years in a cohort sampled during active COVID-19.

This sequence joins TRBV6-2 or TRBV6-3 and TRBJ2-7, with unresolved D. Deletions cut 2 bases from V and 2 bases from J, with 7 bases between. The CDR3 has 13 residues. Germline V lookup: CDR1 MNHEY, CDR2 SVGEGT. CDR3 amino acids: CASSYPPAYEQYF. As DNA, the CDR3 is TGTGCCAGCAGTTACCCTCCGGCCTACGAGCAGTACTTC.

The chain has TRBV6-6 and TRBJ1-5; D gene uncertain. The germline V gene has CDR1 MNHNY and CDR2 SVGAGI (reference sequence). The CDR3 runs 15 residues. Trimming removed 4 bases from V and 0 bases from J, with 10 bases in between. Here the CDR3 reads CASSLLGRSNQPQHF. Here the CDR3 DNA reads TGTGCCAGCAGTTTACTTGGGCGTAGCAATCAGCCCCAGCATTTT.

The rearrangement uses TRBV27 and TRBJ2-3; D is uncertain. CDR1 is MNHEY and CDR2 is SMNVEV in the germline V gene (reference sequence). V gave up 0 bases and J gave up 4 bases, with 5 bases separating them. This CDR3 region has 13 residues. Here the CDR3 reads CASSLSLADTQYF. CDR3 DNA: TGTGCCAGCAGTTTATCGTTAGCAGATACGCAGTATTTT.

The rearrangement joins TRBV30 to TRBJ2-2; 8 bases match TRBD1. Germline V gives CDR1 GTSNPN, CDR2 SVGIG (reference sequence). Unmatched junction bases numbered 10, after V lost 4 bases and J lost 6 bases. This CDR3 has 15 amino acids. The CDR3 loop reads CAWMGTDRGAGELFF. CDR3 nucleotide sequence: TGTGCCTGGATGGGAACCGACAGGGGAGCCGGGGAGCTGTTTTTT.

This clone was seen a few times. V and J are TRBV6-5 and TRBJ1-6; the match to TRBD1 covers 9 bases. The CDR3 spans 15 residues. After removal of 8 bases from V and 9 bases from J, the junction contained 11 bases not matched to a gene. Germline V lookup: CDR1 MNHEY, CDR2 SVGAGI. The CDR3 loop is CASCPNRGRISPLHF. DNA of the CDR3: TGTGCCAGCTGCCCCAACAGGGGGCGCATTTCACCCCTCCACTTT.

The chain is built from TRBV9 and TRBJ2-3, with 10 bases lining up with TRBD2. CDR1 and CDR2 from the germline V gene are SGDLS and YYNGEE. This CDR3 contains 18 residues. J was trimmed by 3 bases and V by 0 bases; bases with no gene match: 10. The CDR3 DNA reads TGTGCCAGCAGCGTAGGGCTAGCGGGAGTCCCAGGGACAGATACGCAGTATTTT. It translates to CASSVGLAGVPGTDTQYF.

This chain uses TRBV27 with TRBJ2-3; 7 bases are a match to TRBD1. The length of the CDR3 is 16 residues. Germline CDR1 reads MNHEY; CDR2 reads SMNVEV (reference sequence). The junction had 8 bases not matched to a gene; V was cut back by 4 bases and J by 1 base. For the CDR3, the DNA is TGTGCCAGCAGTTCACCCTACAGGGGTGGCACAGATACGCAGTATTTT. It translates to CASSSPYRGGTDTQYF.

This clone showed up just a few times. The chain carries TRBV6-4 and TRBJ1-5; 9 bases match TRBD1. The germline CDR1 and CDR2 sequences are MRHNA and SNTAGT. The V segment lost 0 bases and the J segment 4 bases; nucleotides outside the gene matches: 4. CDR3 size: 16 residues. This CDR3 reads CASSDSEGTGNQPQHF. DNA for the CDR3: TGTGCCAGCAGTGACTCGGAAGGGACAGGGAATCAGCCCCAGCATTTT.

This rearrangement joins TRBV6-5 to TRBJ2-7; 9 bases agree with TRBD1. The CDR3 length is 15 residues. With 10 bases clipped from V and 5 bases from J, the junction kept 15 bases outside the gene matches. Germline V CDR1 and CDR2: MNHEY, SVGAGI. Written as DNA, the CDR3 is TGTGCCACCAGACAGGGGGAGAGTTCCAGAAACGAGCAGTACTTC. It encodes CATRQGESSRNEQYF.

The chain combines TRBV28 with TRBJ2-5, with D perhaps TRBD1 (5 bases). Germline lookup yields CDR1 MDHEN and CDR2 SYDVKM. This CDR3 has 13 residues. Trimming stripped 11 bases from V and 5 bases from J, with 18 bases between. This CDR3 reads CASGAALRETQYF. In DNA, the CDR3 is TGTGCCTCTGGGGCCGCCCTTAGGGAGACCCAGTACTTC.